The source of this TCR beta chain is a study of Graves' ophthalmopathy and Graves' hyperthyroidism. The CDR3 sequence is 14 residues long. The V gene end was trimmed by 4 bases and the J gene end by 6 bases; junction bases not matched to a gene: 7. The germline V gene has CDR1 MGHDK and CDR2 SYGVNS. RNA transcripts yielded amplified TCR beta CDR3 regions. Following a first-round RT-PCR that used HTBI primers, a second-round multiplex PCR was carried out. TCRdb recomputed calls from the multiplex PCR reads with MiXCR, one row per CDR3 protein. The data show around 1.1 million distinct CDR3 sequences, 35% to 40% seen once.

The sequenced sample was peripheral blood or thyroid tissue (not recorded which). This sequence originates from an adult man with Graves' hyperthyroidism. V gene TRBV25-1 combines with J gene TRBJ2-7; 9 bases fit TRBD1. The CDR3 DNA is TGTGCCAGCAGTGGTACCACAGGGGGCGGCGAGCAGTACTTC. As protein: CASSGTTGGGEQYF.